This T cell receptor (beta chain) is drawn from a study of T cell repertoires in cytomegalovirus infection. TCRdb used MiXCR to reprocess the reads, holding one entry per CDR3 protein. The sample lists 830,000 or so distinct CDR3 sequences; roughly 33% were seen once. V lost 0 bases and J lost 2, with 12 bases in between. Germline V CDR1 and CDR2: SGHDT, YYEEEE. This CDR3 is 16 amino acids long. This clonotype was picked up a small number of times. Its antigen remains unidentified. This chain links TRBV5-6 with TRBJ2-1, with TRBD1 as a possible D gene (5 bases). This receptor was taken from a human donor in good health (CMV status not recorded). Some clones in this sample may be carry-over from other donors' samples. The specimen was cultured CD8+ T cells from PBMCs, collected from culture after CMV antigen stimulation. CDR3 nucleotides: TGTGCCAGCAGCTTGGGACTCTGGGGCCCCTACAATGAGCAGTTCTTC. This codes for CASSLGLWGPYNEQFF.